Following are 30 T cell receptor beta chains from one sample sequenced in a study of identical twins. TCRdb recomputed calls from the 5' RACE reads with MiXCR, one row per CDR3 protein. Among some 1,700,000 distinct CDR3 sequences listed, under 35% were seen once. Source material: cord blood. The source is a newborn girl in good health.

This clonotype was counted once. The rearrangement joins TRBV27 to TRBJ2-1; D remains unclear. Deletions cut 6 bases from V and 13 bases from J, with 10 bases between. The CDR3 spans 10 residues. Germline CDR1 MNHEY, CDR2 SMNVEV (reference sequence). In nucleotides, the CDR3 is TGTGCCAGCAGCCCCGTGACCCAGTTCTTC. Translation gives CASSPVTQFF.

This CDR3 is CSASPYGSAKLNEQYF. The CDR3 region has the DNA TGCAGTGCTAGCCCCTACGGTAGCGCGAAACTCAATGAGCAGTACTTC. The chain uses TRBV20-1 and TRBJ2-5, with TRBD2 as a possible D gene (5 bases). Trimming left V 3 bases short and J 11 bases short, with 28 bases between. Looked up from germline, CDR1 is DFQATT and CDR2 is SNEGSKA (reference sequence). The length of the CDR3 is 16 residues.

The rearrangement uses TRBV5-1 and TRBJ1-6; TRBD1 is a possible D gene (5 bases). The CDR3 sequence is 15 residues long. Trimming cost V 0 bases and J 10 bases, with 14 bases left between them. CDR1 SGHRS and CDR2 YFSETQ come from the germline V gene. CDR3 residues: CASSLGGPLGSPLHF. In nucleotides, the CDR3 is TGCGCCAGCAGCTTGGGGGGCCCCTTGGGCTCACCCCTCCACTTT.

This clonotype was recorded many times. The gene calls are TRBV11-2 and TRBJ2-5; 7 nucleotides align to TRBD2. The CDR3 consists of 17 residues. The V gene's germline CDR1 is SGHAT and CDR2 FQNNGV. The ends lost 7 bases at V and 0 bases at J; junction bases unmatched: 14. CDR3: CASIPVAGDLYQETQYF. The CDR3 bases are TGTGCCAGCATCCCCGTGGCGGGGGATTTGTACCAAGAGACCCAGTACTTC.

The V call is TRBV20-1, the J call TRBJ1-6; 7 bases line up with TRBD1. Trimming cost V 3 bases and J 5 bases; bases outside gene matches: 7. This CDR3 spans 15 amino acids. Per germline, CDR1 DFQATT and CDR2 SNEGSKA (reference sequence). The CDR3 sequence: CSARRTGAHNSPLHF. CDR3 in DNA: TGCAGTGCTAGGAGGACAGGTGCTCATAATTCACCCCTCCACTTT.

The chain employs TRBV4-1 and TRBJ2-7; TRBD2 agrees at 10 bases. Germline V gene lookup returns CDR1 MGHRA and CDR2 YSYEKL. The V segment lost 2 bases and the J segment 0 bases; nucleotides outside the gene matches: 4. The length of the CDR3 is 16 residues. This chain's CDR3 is CASSQSSGSRSYEQYF. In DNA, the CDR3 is TGCGCCAGCAGCCAATCTAGCGGGAGCCGCTCCTACGAGCAGTACTTC.

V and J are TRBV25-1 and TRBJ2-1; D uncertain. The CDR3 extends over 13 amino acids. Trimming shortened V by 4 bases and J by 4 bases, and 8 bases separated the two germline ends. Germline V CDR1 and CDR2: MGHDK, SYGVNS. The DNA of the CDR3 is TGTGCCAGCAGTGTAGGCCGTTACAATGAGCAGTTCTTC. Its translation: CASSVGRYNEQFF. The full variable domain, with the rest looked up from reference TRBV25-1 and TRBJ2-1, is EADIYQTPRYLVIGTGKKITLECSQTMGHDKMYWYQQDPGMELHLIHYSYGVNSTEKGDLSSESTVSRIRTEHFPLTLESARPSHTSQYLCASSVGRYNEQFFGPGTRLTVL.

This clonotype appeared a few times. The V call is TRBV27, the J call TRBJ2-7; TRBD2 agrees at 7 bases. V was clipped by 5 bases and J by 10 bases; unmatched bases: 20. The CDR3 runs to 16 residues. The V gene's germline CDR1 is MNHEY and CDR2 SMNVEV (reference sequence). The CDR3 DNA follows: TGTGCCAGCAGTCCCGACTTGGCGGGGGATCCAAGGGACCAGTACTTC. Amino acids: CASSPDLAGDPRDQYF.

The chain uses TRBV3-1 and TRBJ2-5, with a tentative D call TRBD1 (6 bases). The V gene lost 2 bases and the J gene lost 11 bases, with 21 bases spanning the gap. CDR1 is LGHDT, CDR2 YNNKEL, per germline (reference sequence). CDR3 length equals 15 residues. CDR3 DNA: TGTGCCAGCAGCCAATCGGCCCGAGGGGACAATGAGCAGTACTTC. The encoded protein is CASSQSARGDNEQYF.

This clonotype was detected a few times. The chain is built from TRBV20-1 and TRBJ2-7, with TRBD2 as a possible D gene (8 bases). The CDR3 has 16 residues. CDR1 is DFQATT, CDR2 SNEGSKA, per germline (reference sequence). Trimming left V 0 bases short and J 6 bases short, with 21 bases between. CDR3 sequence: CSARDLGLGGNGEQYF. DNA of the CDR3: TGCAGTGCTAGAGATCTGGGACTAGGGGGCAATGGCGAGCAGTACTTC.

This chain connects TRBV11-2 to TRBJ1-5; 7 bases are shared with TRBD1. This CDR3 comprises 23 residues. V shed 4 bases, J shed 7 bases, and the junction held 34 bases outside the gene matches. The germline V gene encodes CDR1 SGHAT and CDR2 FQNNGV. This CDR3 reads CASSSSRQGEIVWRWGNSQPQHF. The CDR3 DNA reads TGTGCCAGCAGCTCGAGTAGACAGGGTGAGATTGTCTGGAGGTGGGGGAATTCCCAGCCCCAGCATTTT.

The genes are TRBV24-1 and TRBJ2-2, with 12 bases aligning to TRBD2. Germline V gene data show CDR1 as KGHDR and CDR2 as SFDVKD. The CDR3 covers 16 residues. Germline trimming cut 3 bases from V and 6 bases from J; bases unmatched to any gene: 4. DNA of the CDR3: TGTGCCACCAGTGATGGAACTAGCGGGGGGCCCGGGGAGCTGTTTTTT. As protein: CATSDGTSGGPGELFF.

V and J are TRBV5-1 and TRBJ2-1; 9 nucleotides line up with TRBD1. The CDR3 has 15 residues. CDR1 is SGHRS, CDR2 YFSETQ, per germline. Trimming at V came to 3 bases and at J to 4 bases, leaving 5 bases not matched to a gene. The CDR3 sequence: CASSSGQGPYNEQFF. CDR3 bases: TGCGCCAGCAGCTCCGGACAGGGGCCTTACAATGAGCAGTTCTTC.

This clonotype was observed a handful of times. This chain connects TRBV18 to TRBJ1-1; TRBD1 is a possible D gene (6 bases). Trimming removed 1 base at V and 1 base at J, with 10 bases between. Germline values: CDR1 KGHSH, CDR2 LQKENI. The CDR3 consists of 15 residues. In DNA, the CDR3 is TGTGCCAGCTCACCACGGGCCAGGGGGAACACTGAAGCTTTCTTT. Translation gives CASSPRARGNTEAFF.

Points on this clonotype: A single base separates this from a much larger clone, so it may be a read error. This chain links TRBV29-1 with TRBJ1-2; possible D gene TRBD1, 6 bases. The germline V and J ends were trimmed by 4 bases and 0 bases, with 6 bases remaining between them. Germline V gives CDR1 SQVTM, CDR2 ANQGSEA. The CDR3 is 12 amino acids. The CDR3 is CSVGDTNYGYTF. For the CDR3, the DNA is TGCAGCGTTGGGGACACTAACTATGGCTACACCTTC.

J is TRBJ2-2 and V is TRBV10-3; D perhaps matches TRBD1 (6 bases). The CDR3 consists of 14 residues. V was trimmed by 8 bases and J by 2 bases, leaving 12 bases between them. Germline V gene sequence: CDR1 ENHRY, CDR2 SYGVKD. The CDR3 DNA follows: TGTGCCATCCGGCCAGGGGCCAACACCGGGGAGCTGTTTTTT. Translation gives CAIRPGANTGELFF.

For the CDR3, the DNA is TGCAGTGCTTCCGGGACAGTCGTCTACAATGAGCAGTTCTTC. Its translation is CSASGTVVYNEQFF. The rearrangement uses TRBV20-1 and TRBJ2-1; 7 nucleotides match TRBD1. The CDR3 contains 14 residues. Trimming at V came to 5 bases and at J to 3 bases, leaving 7 bases not matched to a gene. From germline, CDR1 is DFQATT and CDR2 SNEGSKA (reference sequence).

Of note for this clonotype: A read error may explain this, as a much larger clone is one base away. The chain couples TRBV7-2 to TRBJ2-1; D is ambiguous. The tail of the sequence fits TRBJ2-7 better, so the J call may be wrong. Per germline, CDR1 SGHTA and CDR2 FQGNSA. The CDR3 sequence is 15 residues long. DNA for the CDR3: TGTGCCAGCAGCTTAGGCGGTTTATCCTACAATGAGCAGTACTTC. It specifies CASSLGGLSYNEQYF.

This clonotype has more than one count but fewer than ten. CDR3 sequence: CASSLMGSGSLNEQFF. The CDR3 DNA sequence: TGTGCCAGCAGTCTCATGGGTAGCGGGAGTCTCAATGAGCAGTTCTTC. The chain uses TRBV2 and TRBJ2-1; 9 bases align to TRBD2. CDR1 is SNHLY, CDR2 FYNNEI, per germline. After removal of 5 bases from V and 6 bases from J, the junction contained 11 bases not matched to a gene. This CDR3 has 16 amino acids.

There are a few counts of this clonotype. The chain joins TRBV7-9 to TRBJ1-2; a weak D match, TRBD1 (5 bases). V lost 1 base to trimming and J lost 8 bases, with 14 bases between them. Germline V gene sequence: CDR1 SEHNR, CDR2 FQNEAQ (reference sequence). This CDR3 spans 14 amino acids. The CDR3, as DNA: TGTGCCAGCAGCTTAGATCGGCTAGGGGACGGCTACACCTTC. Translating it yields CASSLDRLGDGYTF.

This CDR3 is CATRQGADTQYF. Written as DNA, the CDR3 is TGTGCCACCCGACAGGGGGCAGATACGCAGTATTTT. The rearrangement uses TRBV5-4 and TRBJ2-3, with 9 bases fitting TRBD1. In germline, CDR1 is SGHNT, CDR2 YYREEE (reference sequence). The J segment lost 4 bases and the V segment lost 9 bases, leaving 3 bases of the junction unmatched. The CDR3 length is 12 residues.

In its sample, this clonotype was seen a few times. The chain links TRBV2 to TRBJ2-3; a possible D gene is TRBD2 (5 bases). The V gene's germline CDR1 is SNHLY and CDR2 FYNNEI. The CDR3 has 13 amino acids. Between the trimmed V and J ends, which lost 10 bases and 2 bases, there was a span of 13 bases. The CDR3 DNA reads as TGTGCCACGCCCCGACTACCCACAGATACGCAGTATTTT. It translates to CATPRLPTDTQYF.

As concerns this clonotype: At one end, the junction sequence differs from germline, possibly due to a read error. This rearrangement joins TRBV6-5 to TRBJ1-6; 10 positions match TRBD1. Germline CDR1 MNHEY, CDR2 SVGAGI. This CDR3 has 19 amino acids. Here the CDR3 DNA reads TGTGCCAGCAGTTACACCGGGACAGGGGCCTCAGCGGGGAATTCACCCCCCCACTTT. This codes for CASSYTGTGASAGNSPPHF.

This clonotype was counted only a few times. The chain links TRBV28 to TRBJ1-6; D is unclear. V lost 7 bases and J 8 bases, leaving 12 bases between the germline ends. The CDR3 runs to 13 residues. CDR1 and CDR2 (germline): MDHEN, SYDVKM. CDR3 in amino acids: CASTYPWDSPLHF. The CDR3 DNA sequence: TGTGCCAGCACCTACCCCTGGGATTCACCCCTCCACTTT.

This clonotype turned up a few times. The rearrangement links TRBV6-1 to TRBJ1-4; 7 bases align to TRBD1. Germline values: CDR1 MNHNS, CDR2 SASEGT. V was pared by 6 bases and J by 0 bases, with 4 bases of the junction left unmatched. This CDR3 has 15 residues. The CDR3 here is CASRGGTATNEKLFF. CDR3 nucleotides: TGTGCCAGCAGGGGAGGGACAGCAACTAATGAAAAACTGTTTTTT.

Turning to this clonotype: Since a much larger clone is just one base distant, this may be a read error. CDR3 nucleotide sequence: TGTGCCAGCAGTTTATCCCCGACAGGGGGTAACTATGACTACACCTTC. Translated: CASSLSPTGGNYDYTF. The J gene is TRBJ1-2, the V gene TRBV12-3 or TRBV12-4, with 9 bases aligning to TRBD1. This CDR3 spans 16 amino acids.

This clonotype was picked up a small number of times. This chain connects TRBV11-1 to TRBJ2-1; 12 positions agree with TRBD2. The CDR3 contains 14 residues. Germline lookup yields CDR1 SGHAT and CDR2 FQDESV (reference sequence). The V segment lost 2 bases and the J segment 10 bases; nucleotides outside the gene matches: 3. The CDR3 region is CASSLRLAGVEQFF. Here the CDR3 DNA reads TGTGCCAGCAGCTTACGACTAGCGGGAGTCGAGCAGTTCTTC.

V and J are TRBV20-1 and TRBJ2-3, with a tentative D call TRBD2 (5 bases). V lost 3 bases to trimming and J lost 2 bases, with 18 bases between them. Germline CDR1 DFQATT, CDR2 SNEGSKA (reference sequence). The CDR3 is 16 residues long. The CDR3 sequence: CSARAGELDATDTQYF. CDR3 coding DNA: TGCAGTGCTAGGGCCGGGGAGCTCGATGCCACAGATACGCAGTATTTT.

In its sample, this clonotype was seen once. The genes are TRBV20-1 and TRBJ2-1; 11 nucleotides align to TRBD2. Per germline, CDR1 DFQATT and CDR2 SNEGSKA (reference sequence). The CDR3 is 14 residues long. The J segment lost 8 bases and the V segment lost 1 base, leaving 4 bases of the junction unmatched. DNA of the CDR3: TGCAGTGCTAGAGTTAGCGGGGGGGCTTATGAGCAGTTCTTC. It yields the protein CSARVSGGAYEQFF.

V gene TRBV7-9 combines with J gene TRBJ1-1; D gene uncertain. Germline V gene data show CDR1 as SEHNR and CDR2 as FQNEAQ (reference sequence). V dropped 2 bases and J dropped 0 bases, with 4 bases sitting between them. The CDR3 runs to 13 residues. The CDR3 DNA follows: TGTGCCAGCAGCTTAATGGTGAACACTGAAGCTTTCTTT. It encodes CASSLMVNTEAFF.